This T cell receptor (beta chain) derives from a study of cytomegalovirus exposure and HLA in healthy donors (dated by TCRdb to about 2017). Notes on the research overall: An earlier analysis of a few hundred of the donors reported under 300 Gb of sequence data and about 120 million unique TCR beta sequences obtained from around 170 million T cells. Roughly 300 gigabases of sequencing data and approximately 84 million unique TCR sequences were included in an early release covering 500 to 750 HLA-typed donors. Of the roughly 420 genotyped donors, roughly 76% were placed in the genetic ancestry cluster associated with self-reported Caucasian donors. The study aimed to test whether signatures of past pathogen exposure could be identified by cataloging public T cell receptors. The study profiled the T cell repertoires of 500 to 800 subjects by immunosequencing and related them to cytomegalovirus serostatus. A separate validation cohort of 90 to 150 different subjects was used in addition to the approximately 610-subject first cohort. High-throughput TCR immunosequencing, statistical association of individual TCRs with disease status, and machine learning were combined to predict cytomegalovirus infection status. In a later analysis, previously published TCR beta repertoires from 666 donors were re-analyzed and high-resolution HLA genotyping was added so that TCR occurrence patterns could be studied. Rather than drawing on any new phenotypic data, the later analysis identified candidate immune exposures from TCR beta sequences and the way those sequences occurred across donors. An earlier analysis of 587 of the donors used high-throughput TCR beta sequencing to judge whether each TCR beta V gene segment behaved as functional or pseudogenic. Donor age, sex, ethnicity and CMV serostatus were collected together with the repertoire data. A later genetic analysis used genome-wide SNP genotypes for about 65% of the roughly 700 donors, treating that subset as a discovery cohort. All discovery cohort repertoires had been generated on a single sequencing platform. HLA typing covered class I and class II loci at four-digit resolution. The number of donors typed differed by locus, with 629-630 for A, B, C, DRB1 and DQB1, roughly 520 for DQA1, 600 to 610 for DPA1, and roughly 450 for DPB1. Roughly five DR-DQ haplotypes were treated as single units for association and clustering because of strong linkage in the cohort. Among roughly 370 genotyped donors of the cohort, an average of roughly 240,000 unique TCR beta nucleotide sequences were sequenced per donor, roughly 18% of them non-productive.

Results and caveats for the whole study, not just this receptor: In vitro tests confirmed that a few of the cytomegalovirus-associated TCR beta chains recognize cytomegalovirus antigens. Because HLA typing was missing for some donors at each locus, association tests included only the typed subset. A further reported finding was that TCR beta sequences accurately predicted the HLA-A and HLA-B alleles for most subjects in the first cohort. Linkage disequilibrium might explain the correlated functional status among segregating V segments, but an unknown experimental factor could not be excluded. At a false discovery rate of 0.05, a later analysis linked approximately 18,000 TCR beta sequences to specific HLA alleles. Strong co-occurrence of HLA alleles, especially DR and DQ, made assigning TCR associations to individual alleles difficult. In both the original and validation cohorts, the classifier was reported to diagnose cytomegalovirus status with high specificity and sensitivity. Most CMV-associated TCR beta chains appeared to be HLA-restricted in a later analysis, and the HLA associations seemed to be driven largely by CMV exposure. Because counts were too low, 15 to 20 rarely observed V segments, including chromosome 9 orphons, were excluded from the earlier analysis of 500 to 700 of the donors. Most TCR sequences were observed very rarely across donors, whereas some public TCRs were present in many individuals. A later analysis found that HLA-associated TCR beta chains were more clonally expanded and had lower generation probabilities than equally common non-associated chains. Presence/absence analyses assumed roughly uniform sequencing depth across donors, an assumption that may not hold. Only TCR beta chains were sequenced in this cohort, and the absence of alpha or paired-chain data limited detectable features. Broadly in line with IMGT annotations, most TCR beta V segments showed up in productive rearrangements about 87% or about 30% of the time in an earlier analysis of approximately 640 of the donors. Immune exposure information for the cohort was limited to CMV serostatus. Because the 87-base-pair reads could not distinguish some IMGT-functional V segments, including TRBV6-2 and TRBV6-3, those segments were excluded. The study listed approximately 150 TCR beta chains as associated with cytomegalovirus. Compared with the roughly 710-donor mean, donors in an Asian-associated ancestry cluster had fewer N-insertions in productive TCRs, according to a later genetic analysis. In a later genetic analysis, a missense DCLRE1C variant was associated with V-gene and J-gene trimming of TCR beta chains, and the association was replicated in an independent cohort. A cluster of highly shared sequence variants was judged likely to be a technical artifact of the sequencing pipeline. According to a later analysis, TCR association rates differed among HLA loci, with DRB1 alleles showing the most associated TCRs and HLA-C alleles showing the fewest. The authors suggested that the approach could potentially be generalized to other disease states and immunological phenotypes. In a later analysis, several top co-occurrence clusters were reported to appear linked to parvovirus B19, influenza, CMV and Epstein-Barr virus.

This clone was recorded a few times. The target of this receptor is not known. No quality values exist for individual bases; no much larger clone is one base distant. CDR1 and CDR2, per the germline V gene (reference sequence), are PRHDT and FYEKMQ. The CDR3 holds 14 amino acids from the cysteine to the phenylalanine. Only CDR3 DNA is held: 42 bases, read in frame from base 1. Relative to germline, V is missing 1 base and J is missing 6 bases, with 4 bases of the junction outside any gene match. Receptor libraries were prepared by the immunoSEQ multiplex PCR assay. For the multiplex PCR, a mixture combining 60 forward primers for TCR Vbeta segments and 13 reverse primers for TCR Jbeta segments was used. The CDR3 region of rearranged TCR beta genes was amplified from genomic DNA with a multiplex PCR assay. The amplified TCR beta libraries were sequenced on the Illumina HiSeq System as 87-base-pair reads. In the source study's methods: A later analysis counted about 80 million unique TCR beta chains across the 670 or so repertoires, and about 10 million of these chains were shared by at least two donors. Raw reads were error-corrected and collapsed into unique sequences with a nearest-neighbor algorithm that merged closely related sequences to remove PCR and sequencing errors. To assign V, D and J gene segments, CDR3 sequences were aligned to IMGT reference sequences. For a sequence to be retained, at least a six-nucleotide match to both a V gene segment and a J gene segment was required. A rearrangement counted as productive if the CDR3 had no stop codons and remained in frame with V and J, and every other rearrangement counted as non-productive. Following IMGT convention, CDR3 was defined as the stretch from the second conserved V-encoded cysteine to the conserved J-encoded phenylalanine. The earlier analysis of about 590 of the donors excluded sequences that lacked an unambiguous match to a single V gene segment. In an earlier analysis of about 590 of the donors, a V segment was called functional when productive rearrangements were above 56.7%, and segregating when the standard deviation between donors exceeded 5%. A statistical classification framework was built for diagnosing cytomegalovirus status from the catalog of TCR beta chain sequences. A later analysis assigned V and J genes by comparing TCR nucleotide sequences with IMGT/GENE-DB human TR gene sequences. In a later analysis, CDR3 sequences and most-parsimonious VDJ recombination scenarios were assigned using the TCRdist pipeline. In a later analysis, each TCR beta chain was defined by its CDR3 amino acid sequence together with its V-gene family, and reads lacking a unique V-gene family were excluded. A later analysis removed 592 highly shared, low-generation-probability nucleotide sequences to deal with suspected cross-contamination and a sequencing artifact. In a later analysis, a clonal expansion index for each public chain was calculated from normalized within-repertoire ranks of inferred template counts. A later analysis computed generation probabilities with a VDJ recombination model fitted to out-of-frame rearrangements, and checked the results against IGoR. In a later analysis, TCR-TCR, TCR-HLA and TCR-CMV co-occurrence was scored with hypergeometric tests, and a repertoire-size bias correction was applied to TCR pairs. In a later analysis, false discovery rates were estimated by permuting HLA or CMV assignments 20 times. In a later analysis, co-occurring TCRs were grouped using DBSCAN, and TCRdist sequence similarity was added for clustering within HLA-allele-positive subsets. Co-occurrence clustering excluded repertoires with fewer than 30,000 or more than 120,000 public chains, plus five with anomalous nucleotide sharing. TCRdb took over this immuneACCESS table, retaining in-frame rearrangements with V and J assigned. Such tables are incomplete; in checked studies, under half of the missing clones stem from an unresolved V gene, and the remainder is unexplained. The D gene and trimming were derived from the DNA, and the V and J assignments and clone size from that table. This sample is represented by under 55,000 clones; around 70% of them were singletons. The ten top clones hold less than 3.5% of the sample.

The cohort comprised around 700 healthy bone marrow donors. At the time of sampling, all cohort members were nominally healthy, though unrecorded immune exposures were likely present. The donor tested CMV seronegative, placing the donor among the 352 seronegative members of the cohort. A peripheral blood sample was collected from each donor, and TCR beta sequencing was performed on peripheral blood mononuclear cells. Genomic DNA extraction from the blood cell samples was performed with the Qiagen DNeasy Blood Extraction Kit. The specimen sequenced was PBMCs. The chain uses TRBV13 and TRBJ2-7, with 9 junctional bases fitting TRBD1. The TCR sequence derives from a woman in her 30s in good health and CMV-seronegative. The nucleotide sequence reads TGTGCCAGCAGCTTAGAGGACAGGGGCGCCGAGCAGTACTTC. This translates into CASSLEDRGAEQYF.